The T cell receptor (beta chain) under discussion was sequenced for a study of early stage breast cancer tumors (dated by TCRdb to 2016 to 2017). Looking at the study overall: Of the approximately 15 invasive breast tumors, roughly 12 were found to be estrogen receptor-positive, progesterone receptor-positive and HER2-negative. On average, each sample got approximately 10-fold read coverage. About 70% of the 12 ER+/PR+/HER2- tumors were invasive ductal carcinomas, while the other four were invasive lobular carcinomas. Across all samples, over 2,000,000 templates representing approximately 1,000,000 unique clonotypes were detected. The research as a whole found: Sequencing bulk genomic DNA from unsorted cells could not capture chain pairing or functional markers like CD4, CD8 and FOXP3. Greater similarity was observed between blood and normal breast repertoires than between blood and tumor repertoires, and tumor was distinguished from normal in about 85% of the 16 patients when each tissue was compared with blood. Enriched TCRB sequences shared across patients were mostly commonly generated sequences, unlikely to play an important role in the tumor microenvironment. Tumors showed about 2.4-fold higher T cell density and higher clonality than adjacent normal breast tissue. The small cohort size prevented analysis by tumor subtype.

Regarding this clone: Its antigen has not been determined. No base quality information exists; no much larger clone differs at one position.

Each sample was amplified as two independent genomic DNA replicates: roughly 0.5 ug for blood and about 1.4 ug for tumor or normal breast. Following the manufacturer's instructions, the ImmunoSeq Intro kit was used to carry out TCRB sequencing on genomic DNA. The multiplex PCR ran for roughly 31 cycles using proprietary primers and spike-in control sequences for absolute quantification. An 87-bp fragment spanning the CDR3 and flanking V and J genes was sequenced with single-end 150-bp reads. Each lane of an Illumina MiSeq running version 3.0 chemistry carried seven multiplexed samples, with two replicates apiece. The paper's processing steps were these. Raw data were processed with the vendor's proprietary pipeline, and both replicates were merged into a single result per sample. A clonotype was defined as productive rearrangements that share the same V-gene family, CDR3 amino acid sequence and J-gene segment. Clonality was computed as 1 minus the normalized Shannon entropy (Pielou evenness) of TCRB abundances. To estimate T cell density, the total number of templates was divided by the input cell count, which was inferred from how much DNA went in. Recon with default parameters was used to estimate total repertoire diversity and clonality. Tumor-enriched clonotypes were defined as having over 0.1% abundance in tumor and at least 32-fold higher abundance than in normal breast. TCRdb mirrors the immuneACCESS table, restricted to in-frame sequences. Some clones are absent from its copies; in checked studies, under half trace to an unresolved V gene, and the reason for the others is unknown. V and J calls plus clone size are reproduced from that table; the DNA served to infer D and trimming. The sample table holds tens of thousands of clones, of which approximately 78% were seen once. The top ten hold around 7.2% of the sample.

The study profiled bulk TCR beta-chain repertoires in matched peripheral blood, tumor and adjacent normal breast tissue taken from some 17 patients with early-stage breast cancer. Before surgery, about 5-11 mL of whole blood was collected in EDTA tubes and processed within 2 hours. Peripheral blood mononuclear cells were isolated by Ficoll-Paque centrifugation in SepMate-50 tubes. PBMCs were cryopreserved in aliquots of roughly 1.8 to 4 million cells in about 90% FBS with roughly 10% DMSO and kept in liquid nitrogen. The Qiagen AllPrep DNA/RNA Mini kit was used for genomic DNA extraction. The germline V gene supplies CDR1 SGHAT and CDR2 FQNNGV. From cysteine to phenylalanine, the CDR3 is 18 amino acids long. Here the CDR3 DNA is all that survives: 54 bases in frame from base 1. Trimmed from V: 0 bases; trimmed from J: 5 bases; junction bases lacking a gene match: 6.

The origin of this receptor is a person aged 50 to 59 with breast cancer. Here the chain combines TRBV11-2 and TRBJ2-3, with 15 central nucleotides matching TRBD2. Sequenced material: blood. At the DNA level, the sequence is TGTGCCAGCAGCTTAGACACTCCGGGACTAGCGGGAGGAGATACGCAGTATTTT. The resulting protein is CASSLDTPGLAGGDTQYF.